This entry is about one T cell receptor beta chain. Trimming took 3 bases from V and 5 from J; bases not matched to a gene: 8. The CDR3 is 15 amino acids. Germline CDR1 reads SGHVS; CDR2 reads FNYEAQ. This sample is drawn from a study of regulatory T cells in long-lasting Graves disease. HTBI primers from iRepertoire and Arm-PCR of CDR3 regions yielded the TCR beta libraries. One entry per CDR3 protein, called by TCRdb with MiXCR from the multiplex PCR reads. The sample lists over 350,000 distinct CDR3 sequences, 15% occurring once. The time point here: newly diagnosed GD, antithyroid drugs for less than 3 months. PBMC-derived RNA was used for the TCR library. Separately, the same data were catalogued under a study of T cells in Graves' hyperthyroidism and ophthalmopathy.

The chain is built from TRBV7-6 and TRBJ2-7; 9 bases match TRBD2. The sample was peripheral blood mononuclear cells (PBMCs), taken at new diagnosis, from a patient treated with antithyroid drugs. This TCR was recovered from a woman aged 40 to 55 with Graves disease. The DNA for the CDR3 is TGTGCCAGCAGCTTGGGGCGGGAGGGCCGGAACGAGCAGTACTTC. Protein sequence: CASSLGREGRNEQYF.